This paragraph covers one TCR beta chain sequence. Its antigen is not known. This entry belongs to a study of T cell responses to AZD1222 COVID-19 vaccine. This CDR3 is built from 18 residues. Trimming took 3 bases from V and 1 from J; bases not matched to a gene: 8. The germline gives CDR1 MRHNA, CDR2 SNTAGT. Sequenced by immunoSEQ multiplex PCR; TCRdb stores in-frame clones only, minus some. This sample yields under 150,000 clones, of which about 90% are seen a single time; around 2.5% belongs to the top ten. Study conclusions and caveats: Donors were mostly white British, more females; clonal diversity possibly underestimated.

V gene TRBV6-4 combines with J gene TRBJ1-5, with TRBD1 matching over 11 bases. Sequencing used peripheral blood, obtained 28 days after the second AZD1222 dose. The sequence was collected from an adult who received the AZD1222 COVID-19 vaccine. The CDR3 loop reads CASSEKGQGVWSNQPQHF. The CDR3 coding sequence is TGTGCCAGCAGTGAAAAGGGACAGGGGGTATGGAGCAATCAGCCCCAGCATTTT.